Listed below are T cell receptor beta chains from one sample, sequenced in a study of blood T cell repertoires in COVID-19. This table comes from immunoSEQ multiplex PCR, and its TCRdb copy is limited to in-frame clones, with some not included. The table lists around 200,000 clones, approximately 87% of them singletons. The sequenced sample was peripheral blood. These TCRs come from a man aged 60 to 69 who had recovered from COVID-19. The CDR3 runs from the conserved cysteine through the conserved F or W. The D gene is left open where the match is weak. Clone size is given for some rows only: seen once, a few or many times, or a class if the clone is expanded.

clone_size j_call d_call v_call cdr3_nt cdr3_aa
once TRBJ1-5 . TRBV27 TGTGCCAGCACCCAAGGTGGGAGGGTGCAGGTTAGTTTTGGGCAGCCCCAGCATTTT CASTQGGRVQVSFGQPQHF
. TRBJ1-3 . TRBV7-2 TGTGCCAGCAGCTTGAGTATGGTGGGCATGGGGCGCTCTGGAAACACCATATATTTT CASSLSMVGMGRSGNTIYF
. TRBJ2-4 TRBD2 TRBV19 TGTGCCAGTAGTATAGAGGGGCGGGAGGGGAATCAGTACTTC CASSIEGREGNQYF
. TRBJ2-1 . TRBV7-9 TGTGCCAGCAGCTTAGAGTGGCAGGGGCAGTTCTTC CASSLEWQGQFF
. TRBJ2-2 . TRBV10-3 TGTGCCATCAGTGCCGGCGGGACCCTGAACACCGGGGAGCTGTTTTTT CAISAGGTLNTGELFF
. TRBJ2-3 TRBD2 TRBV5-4 TGTGCCAGCAAACGGGGGGGAATAGATACGCAGTATTTT CASKRGGIDTQYF
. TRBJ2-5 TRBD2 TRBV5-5 TGTGCCAGCAGCTTCCGGACTAGCCAAGAGACCCAGTACTTC CASSFRTSQETQYF
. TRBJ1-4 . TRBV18 TGTGCCAGCTCGTTAATTCCGGGGTCCGAGGGAAAACTGTTTTTT CASSLIPGSEGKLFF
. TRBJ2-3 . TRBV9 TGTGCCAGCAGCGTAGGCTCCCTAGGGGGAGATACGCAGTATTTT CASSVGSLGGDTQYF
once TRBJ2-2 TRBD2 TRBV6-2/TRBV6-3 TGTGCCAGCAGCCTGGGACTAGCGGGAGTATACACCGGGGAGCTGTTTTTT CASSLGLAGVYTGELFF
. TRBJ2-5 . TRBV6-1 TGTGCCAGCAGTGAGCCGCGGACGGGAGCAGAGACCCAGTACTTC CASSEPRTGAETQYF
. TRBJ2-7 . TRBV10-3 TGTGCCATCTCACCAAGGGAGACCTACGAGCAGTACTTC CAISPRETYEQYF
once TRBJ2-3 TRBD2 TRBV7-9 TGTGCCAGCAGCTTATTCTTAGCGGGAGGACAAGATACGCAGTATTTT CASSLFLAGGQDTQYF
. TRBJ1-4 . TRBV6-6 TGTGCCAGCTTGATGGCAGGGGACGAAAAACTGTTTTTT CASLMAGDEKLFF
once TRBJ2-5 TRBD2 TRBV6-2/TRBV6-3 TGTGCCAGCAGCTTTTTCGGACTAGCGGGGGGACCCGAGACCCAGTACTTC CASSFFGLAGGPETQYF
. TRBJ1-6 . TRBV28 TGTGCCAGCAGTCCCGGAAGCGGAGGGGTCAATTCACCCCTCCACTTT CASSPGSGGVNSPLHF
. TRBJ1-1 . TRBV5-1 TGCGCCAGCAGCTTGGCGGGGCGCGGGGCGAGGACTGAAGCTTTCTTT CASSLAGRGARTEAFF
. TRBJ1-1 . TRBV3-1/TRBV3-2 TGTGCCAGCAGCAACGGGGTCCTGTCGAGAGCTTTCTTT CASSNGVLSRAFF
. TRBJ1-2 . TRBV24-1 TGTGCCACCAGTGATCCCGGGGGGGCTGATGGCTACACCTTC CATSDPGGADGYTF
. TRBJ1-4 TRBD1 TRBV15 TGTGCCACCAGCCTAGACGGAGGGACAGGGAATGAAAAACTGTTTTTT CATSLDGGTGNEKLFF
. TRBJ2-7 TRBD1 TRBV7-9 TGTGCCAGCAGCTTTTACTTAGGGGGCGAGGACGAGCAGTACTTC CASSFYLGGEDEQYF
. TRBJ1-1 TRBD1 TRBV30 TGTGCCGGCCGCGGACAGGCGATTTCCAGGGCTTTCTTT CAGRGQAISRAFF
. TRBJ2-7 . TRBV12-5 TGTGCTAGTGGCCCCAGGACACCCTCCTACGAGCAGTACTTC CASGPRTPSYEQYF
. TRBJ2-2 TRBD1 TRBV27 TGTGCCAGCAGACCTACAGGGGTAGGGGAGCTGTTTTTT CASRPTGVGELFF
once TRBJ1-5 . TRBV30 TGTGCCTGGAGTGGACAGGGCAATCAGCCCCAGCATTTT CAWSGQGNQPQHF
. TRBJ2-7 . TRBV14 TGTGCCAGCAGCCAAGTGGGGACTGGCCCCTACGAGCAGTACTTC CASSQVGTGPYEQYF
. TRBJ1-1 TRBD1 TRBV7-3 TGTGCCAGCAGCTACAGCAGGGGGGTTGAAGCTTTCTTT CASSYSRGVEAFF
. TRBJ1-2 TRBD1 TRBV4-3 TGCGCCAGCAGCCAAGAATACAGGACAGGGCACTATGGCTACACCTTC CASSQEYRTGHYGYTF
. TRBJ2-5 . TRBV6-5 TGTGCCAGCAGTTACTCGGGACGGGGGTTCCAAGAGACCCAGTACTTC CASSYSGRGFQETQYF
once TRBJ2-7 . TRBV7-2 TGTGCCAGCAGCTTAGCTATCTTCTACGAGCAGTACTTC CASSLAIFYEQYF
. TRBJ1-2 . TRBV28 TGTGCCAGCAGTTTAGCCCCAGTGAATGGCTACACCTTC CASSLAPVNGYTF
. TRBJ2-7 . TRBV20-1 TGCAGTGCTTACAGGGACGAGCAGTACTTC CSAYRDEQYF
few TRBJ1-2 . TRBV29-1 TGCAGCGTCGACAGTTACTTCTATGGCTACACCTTC CSVDSYFYGYTF
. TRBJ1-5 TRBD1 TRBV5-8 TGTGCCAGCAGGATGACAGGGATGAGCAATCAGCCCCAGCATTTT CASRMTGMSNQPQHF
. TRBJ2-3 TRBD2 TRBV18 TGTGCCAGCTCACCCGGGACTAACACAGATACGCAGTATTTT CASSPGTNTDTQYF
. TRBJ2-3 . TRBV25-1 TGTGCCAGCAGTGATGGGGCGCCCACAGATACGCAGTATTTT CASSDGAPTDTQYF
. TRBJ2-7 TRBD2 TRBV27 TGTGCCAGCAGTCGTCCCGGGAGGAACGAGCAGTACTTC CASSRPGRNEQYF